This T cell receptor beta chain was captured in a study of blood T cell repertoires in COVID-19. Study-level background: The samples span acute and convalescent COVID-19 from the United States, Italy and Spain. Sample material is recorded as cDNA or gDNA derived from T cells, B-cell-depleted T cells, or PBMCs.

In the original processing: Counts of nucleated cells, estimated from reference gene primer amplification, were obtained. Generated by immunoSEQ multiplex PCR, the TCRdb table keeps only in-frame clones and is missing some. The DNA was the basis for D and trimming; V, J and clone size are from that table. This sample has about 310,000 clones, with 85% found just once. Germline trimming cut 4 bases from V and 2 bases from J; bases unmatched to any gene: 5. Germline CDR1 reads KGHDR; CDR2 reads SFDVKD. The length of the CDR3 is 16 residues. The chain carries TRBV24-1 and TRBJ2-3; TRBD2 agrees at 10 bases. The TCR originated in a woman in her thirties who had been exposed to COVID-19. Sequencing used PBMCs or T cells enriched from blood (not recorded which). This CDR3 is CATSDLAGADTDTQYF. The CDR3 coding sequence is TGTGCCACCAGTGACCTAGCGGGAGCGGACACAGATACGCAGTATTTT.